This note documents a single T cell receptor beta chain sequence. These data originate in a study of blood T cell repertoires in COVID-19. Study-wide context: From the United States, Italy and Spain came samples of acute and convalescent COVID-19. T cells, B-cell-depleted T cells, or PBMCs provided the cDNA or gDNA that served as material.

Per the original data handling: Reference gene primer amplification gave estimated nucleated cell counts. Assay used: immunoSEQ multiplex PCR; TCRdb lists only in-frame clones, some missing. V and J calls and clone size are as listed in that table; D and trimming were resolved from the DNA. Counted here are some 200,000 clones, roughly four fifths occurring once; the ten biggest clones make up 13% to 15%. Germline V gene sequence: CDR1 LGHDT, CDR2 YNNKEL (reference sequence). Trimming removed 6 bases from V and 6 bases from J, with 14 bases in between. The CDR3 spans 14 residues. The gene calls are TRBV3-1 (or the pseudogene TRBV3-2) and TRBJ2-2; D perhaps matches TRBD2 (6 bases). This sequence was found in a young man with active or convalescent COVID-19. Material: peripheral blood. CDR3 bases: TGTGCCAGCAGGGAGGGACGCGCCCCCGGGGAGCTGTTTTTT. Its protein product is CASREGRAPGELFF.